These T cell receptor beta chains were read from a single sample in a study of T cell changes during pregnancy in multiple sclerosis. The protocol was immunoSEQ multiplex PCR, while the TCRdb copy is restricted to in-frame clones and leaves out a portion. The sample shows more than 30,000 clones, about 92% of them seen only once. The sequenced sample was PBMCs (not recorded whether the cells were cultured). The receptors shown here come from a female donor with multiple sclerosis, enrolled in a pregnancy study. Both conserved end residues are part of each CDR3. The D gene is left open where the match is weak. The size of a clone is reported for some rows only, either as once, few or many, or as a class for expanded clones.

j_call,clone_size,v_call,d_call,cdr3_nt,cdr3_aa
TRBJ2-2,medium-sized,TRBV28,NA,TGTGCCAGCAGGCCGTCGCTAGTGGAGAACACCGGGGAGCTGTTTTTT,CASRPSLVENTGELFF
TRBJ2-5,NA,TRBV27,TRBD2,TGTGCCAGCAGTCGAGTAGCGGGAGGATCCCAAGAGACCCAGTACTTC,CASSRVAGGSQETQYF
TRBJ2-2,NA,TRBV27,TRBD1,TGTGCCAGCAGTTTCTGGGGGACAGCGAACACCGGGGAGCTGTTTTTT,CASSFWGTANTGELFF
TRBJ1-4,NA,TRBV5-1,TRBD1,TGCGCCAGCAGCCGGACAGGGGGCGAAGAAAAACTGTTTTTT,CASSRTGGEEKLFF
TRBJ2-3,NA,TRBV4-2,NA,TGTGCCAGCAGCCAAGTGGGGGCGAAATTGACAGATACGCAGTATTTT,CASSQVGAKLTDTQYF
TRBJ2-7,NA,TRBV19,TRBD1,TGTGCCAGTAGTACGACCCGGGACAGCCCCTACGAGCAGTACTTC,CASSTTRDSPYEQYF
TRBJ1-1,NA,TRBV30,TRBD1,TGTGCCTGGAGCAGGGGACAGGACACTGAAGCTTTCTTT,CAWSRGQDTEAFF
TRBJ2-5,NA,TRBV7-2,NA,TGTGCCAGCAGCTTAGAACACCCCATCGAGACCCAGTACTTC,CASSLEHPIETQYF
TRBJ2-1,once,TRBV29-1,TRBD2,TGCAGCGTTGAGAACCCACCGGGGCAGGGAGGACTAGCGGGAGGTAATGAGCAGTTCTTC,CSVENPPGQGGLAGGNEQFF
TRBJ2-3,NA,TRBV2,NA,TGTGCCAGCAGTGAGCAATGGAGCCAGGAGTATTTT,CASSEQWSQEYF
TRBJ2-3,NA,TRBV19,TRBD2,TGTTCTTCAGCGGGAGGGCCGGGAGATACGCAGTATTTT,CSSAGGPGDTQYF
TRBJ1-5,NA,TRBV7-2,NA,TGTGCCAGCAGCTTAGGACACGTTACGGGTTATAGCAATCAGCCCCAGCATTTT,CASSLGHVTGYSNQPQHF
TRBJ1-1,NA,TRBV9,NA,TGTGCCAGCAGCGTAGAGATGAACACTGAAGCTTTCTTT,CASSVEMNTEAFF
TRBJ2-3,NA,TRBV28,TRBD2,TGTGCCAGCAGCCCCGGGACTAACACAGATACGCAGTATTTT,CASSPGTNTDTQYF
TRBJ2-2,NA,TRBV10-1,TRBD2,TGCGCCAGCAGGCCTAGCGGAGACACCGGGGAGCTGTTTTTT,CASRPSGDTGELFF
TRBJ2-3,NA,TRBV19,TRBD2,TGTGCCAGTAGTATAGGACGGGGGGGGATCACAGATACGCAGTATTTT,CASSIGRGGITDTQYF
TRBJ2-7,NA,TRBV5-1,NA,TGCGCCAGCAGCTATGACACGTACGAGCAGTACTTC,CASSYDTYEQYF
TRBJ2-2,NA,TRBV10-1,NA,TGCGCCAGCCGGGACTCCAACACCGGGGAGCTGTTTTTT,CASRDSNTGELFF
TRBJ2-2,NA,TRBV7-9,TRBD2,TGTGCCAGCAGCGTACTAACTAGCGGGAGTTGGGTTTACACCGGGGAGCTGTTTTTT,CASSVLTSGSWVYTGELFF
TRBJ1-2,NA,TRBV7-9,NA,TGTGCCAGCAGCTTTGGTATTAGCGGGTACTATGGCTACACCTTC,CASSFGISGYYGYTF
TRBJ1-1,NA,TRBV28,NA,TGTGCCAGCAGTTTGACCGGGGACTGGGGCGCGTACACTGAAGCTTTCTTT,CASSLTGDWGAYTEAFF
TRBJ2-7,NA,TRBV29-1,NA,TGCAGCGTTGAAGGAACAGGAGCGAGCTCCTACGAGCAGTACTTC,CSVEGTGASSYEQYF
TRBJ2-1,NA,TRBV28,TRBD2,TGTGCCAGCAGCCGACCCGGGAGGGCCCGTAATGAGCAGTTCTTC,CASSRPGRARNEQFF
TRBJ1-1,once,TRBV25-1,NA,TGTGCCAGCAGTGACCCTGGAGGGGGGGCGAACACTGAAGCTTTCTTT,CASSDPGGGANTEAFF
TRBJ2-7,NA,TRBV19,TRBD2,TGTGCCAGTAGTTTACTAGCGGGGAGCTCCTACGAGCAGTACTTC,CASSLLAGSSYEQYF
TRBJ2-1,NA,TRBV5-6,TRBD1,TGTGCCAGCAGCCCCGAATACAGGGGGCTCGATGAGCAGTTCTTC,CASSPEYRGLDEQFF
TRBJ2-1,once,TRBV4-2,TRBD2,TGTGCCAGCAGCCAAGATTTCACTAGCGGGAGCGATGAGCAGTTCTTC,CASSQDFTSGSDEQFF
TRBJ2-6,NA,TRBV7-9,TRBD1,TGTGCCAGCAGCCAGGACAGGGGCGGTGGGGCCAACGTCCTGACTTTC,CASSQDRGGGANVLTF
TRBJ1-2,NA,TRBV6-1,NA,TGTGCCAGCTTTAGAGGGAGGCAGGGCTACACCTTC,CASFRGRQGYTF
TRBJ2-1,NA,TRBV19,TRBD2,TGTGCCAGTAGTACCTTAGCGGGAGGGAATGAGCAGTTCTTC,CASSTLAGGNEQFF
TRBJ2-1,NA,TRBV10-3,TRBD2,TGTGCCATCGGACTAGCGGGGAACAATGAGCAGTTCTTC,CAIGLAGNNEQFF
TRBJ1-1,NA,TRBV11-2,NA,TGTGCCAGCAGCCCCGGGGGGGGCACTGAAGCTTTCTTT,CASSPGGGTEAFF
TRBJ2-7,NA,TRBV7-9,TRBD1,TGTGCCAGCAGCCCGGACAGGGCCGATCACGAGCAGTACTTC,CASSPDRADHEQYF
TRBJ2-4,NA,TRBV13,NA,TGTGCCAGCAGCTCTACCGGGGTTAAAAACATTCAGTACTTC,CASSSTGVKNIQYF
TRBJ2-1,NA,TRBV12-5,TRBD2,TGTGCTAGTGGCTCTAGCGGGAGAGGAGGCAATGAGCAGTTCTTC,CASGSSGRGGNEQFF
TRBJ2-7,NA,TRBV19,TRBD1,TGTGCCAGTAGTATCGGACAGGGGAAAGTGGCTAGGCAGTACTTC,CASSIGQGKVARQYF
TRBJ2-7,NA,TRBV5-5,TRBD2,TGTGCCAGCAGCCCAACCGGGACTAGCGGGACACTGTACGAGCAGTACTTC,CASSPTGTSGTLYEQYF
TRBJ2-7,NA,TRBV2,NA,TGTGCCCAAACCGACGGGCGGGACGAGCAGTACTTC,CAQTDGRDEQYF
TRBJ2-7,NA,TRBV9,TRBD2,TGTGCCAGCAGCCCAAGGGACTACCTCTACGAGCAGTACTTC,CASSPRDYLYEQYF
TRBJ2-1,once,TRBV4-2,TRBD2,TGTGCCAGCAGCCAAGAGTTTCAAGCGGGAGGGAGCGAGCAGTTCTTC,CASSQEFQAGGSEQFF
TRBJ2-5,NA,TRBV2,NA,TGTGCCAGCGGGGCAGGGTCGGTGGAGACCCAGTACTTC,CASGAGSVETQYF
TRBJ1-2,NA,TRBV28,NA,TGTGCCAGCAGTCCCCAGGACAGATCTAACTATGGCTACACCTTC,CASSPQDRSNYGYTF
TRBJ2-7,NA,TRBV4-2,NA,TGTGCCAGCAGCCAAGGTGGTCCCGGCGCCTACGAGCAGTACTTC,CASSQGGPGAYEQYF
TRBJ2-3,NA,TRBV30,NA,TGTGCCTGGAGTGTCGGGGCCGCAGATACGCAGTATTTT,CAWSVGAADTQYF
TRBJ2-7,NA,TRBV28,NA,TGTGCCAGCAGTTTCCCGGAGAAGGGGGTATACGAGCAGTACTTC,CASSFPEKGVYEQYF
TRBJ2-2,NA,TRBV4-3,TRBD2,TGCGCCAGCAGCCCATACGGGCTAGCGGGAGACACCGGGGAGCTGTTTTTT,CASSPYGLAGDTGELFF
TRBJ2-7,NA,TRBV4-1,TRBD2,TGCGCCAGCAGCCAAGATGGTCTAGCGGGAGTGGAGCAGTACTTC,CASSQDGLAGVEQYF
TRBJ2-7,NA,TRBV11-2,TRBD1,TGTGCCAGCACCCCCAGACAGGGGCCATCCTACGAGCAGTACTTC,CASTPRQGPSYEQYF
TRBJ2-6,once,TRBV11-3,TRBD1,TGTGCCAGCAGCGCCGGGACAGGGTCTGGGGCCAACGTCCTGACTTTC,CASSAGTGSGANVLTF
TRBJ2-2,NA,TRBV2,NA,TGTGCCAGCAGTGAAAAACGTGTCTTGAACACCGGGGAGCTGTTTTTT,CASSEKRVLNTGELFF
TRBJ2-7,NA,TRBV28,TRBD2,TGTGCCAGCAGTTTGGCTGGTAGCGGGAGTTCCTCAGACGAGCAGTACTTC,CASSLAGSGSSSDEQYF
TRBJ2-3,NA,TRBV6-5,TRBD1,TGTGCCAGCAAACGGGGACAGGGCACAGATACGCAGTATTTT,CASKRGQGTDTQYF
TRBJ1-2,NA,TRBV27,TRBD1,TGTGCCAGCAGTCCGCGGACAGGGGTGTCCTACACCTTC,CASSPRTGVSYTF
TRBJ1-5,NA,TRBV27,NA,TGTGCCAGCAGTTTAAAGGGGCACAGCAATCAGCCCCAGCATTTT,CASSLKGHSNQPQHF
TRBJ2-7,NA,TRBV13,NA,TGTGCCAGCAGCTATCACTACGAGCAGTACTTC,CASSYHYEQYF
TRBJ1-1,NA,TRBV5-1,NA,TGCGCCAGCTCAACCGGGACGGGGAACACTGAAGCTTTCTTT,CASSTGTGNTEAFF
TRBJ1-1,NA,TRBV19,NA,TGTGCCAGTAGTACCCACAGGGAAACTGCTGAAGCTTTCTTT,CASSTHRETAEAFF
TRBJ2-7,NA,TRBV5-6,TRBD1,TGTGCCAGCAGCCCCGGGACAGGGACCGGCTACGAGCAGTACTTC,CASSPGTGTGYEQYF
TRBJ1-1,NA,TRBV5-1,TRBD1,TGCGCCAGCAGCTTGAAGGGACAGTTAAACACTGAAGCTTTCTTT,CASSLKGQLNTEAFF